Sequencing of this T cell receptor (beta chain) was carried out in a study of tumor and adjacent non-tumor tissue in lung cancer. Looking at the study overall: Samples averaged roughly 4.2 million productive TCRbeta reads each. Findings and caveats of the study: Tumor tissue had significantly higher TCR diversity than normal lung. Top 100 clones took a larger repertoire share in normal lung.

Comments on this clonotype: The antigen is undetermined. One end of the junction fails to match germline, which may point to a read error.

The template was RNA from unsorted bulk tissue. Distant lung tissue was collected more than 3 cm away from the tumor edge. Three rounds of nested PCR, following a modified ARM-PCR protocol, produced the TCRbeta library. Each CDR3 protein is one row after TCRdb ran MiXCR on the multiplex PCR reads. The sample shows almost 75,000 distinct CDR3 sequences, about two thirds of them seen only once. Per germline, CDR1 SGHRS and CDR2 YFSETQ. The CDR3 has 15 amino acids. The source is a woman aged 50 to 65 with non-small cell lung cancer. The chain recombines TRBV5-1 with TRBJ2-7, with D perhaps TRBD2 (6 bases). Sequenced input: distant non-tumor lung tissue. This CDR3 is CASRLESGFGYEQYF. The DNA for the CDR3 is TGCGCCAGTAGGTTAGAGAGCGGGTTCGGCTACGAGCAATACTTC.